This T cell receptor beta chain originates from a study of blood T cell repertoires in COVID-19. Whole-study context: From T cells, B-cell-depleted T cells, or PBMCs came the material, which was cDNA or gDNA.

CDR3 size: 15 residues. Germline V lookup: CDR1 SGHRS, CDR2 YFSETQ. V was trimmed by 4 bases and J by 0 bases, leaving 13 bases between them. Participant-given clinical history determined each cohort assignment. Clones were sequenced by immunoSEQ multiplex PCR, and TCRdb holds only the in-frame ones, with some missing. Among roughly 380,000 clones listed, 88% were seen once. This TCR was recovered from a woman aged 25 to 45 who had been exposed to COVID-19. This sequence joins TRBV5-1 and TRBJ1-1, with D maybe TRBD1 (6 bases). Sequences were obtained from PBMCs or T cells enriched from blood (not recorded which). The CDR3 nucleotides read TGCGCCAGCAGCCTCGGACAGACAGTGAACACTGAAGCTTTCTTT. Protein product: CASSLGQTVNTEAFF.